Listed here are 11 T cell receptor beta chains from one sample, sequenced in a study of T cell repertoires in cytomegalovirus infection. TCRdb called the reads again in MiXCR, with one record for every CDR3 protein. Of some 940,000 distinct CDR3 sequences in the sample, under 40% were seen once. Antigen specificity for these receptors is unknown. This sample comprised cultured CD8+ T cells from PBMCs, obtained from culture after CMV antigen stimulation. The receptors here all came from a human donor in good health (CMV status not recorded). Some clones in this sample may be carry-over from other donors' samples.

This chain uses TRBV27 with TRBJ1-1; no clear D gene. With 5 bases removed from V and 9 bases from J, the gap between germline ends came to 10 bases. CDR3 length equals 11 residues. Germline assignment: CDR1 MNHEY and CDR2 SMNVEV (reference sequence). The CDR3 DNA sequence: TGTGCCAGCAGTACCGGAATACAAGCTTTCTTT. Amino acids: CASSTGIQAFF.

This sequence joins TRBV19 and TRBJ2-6; D is undetermined. The CDR3 extends over 17 amino acids. Trimming pared 6 bases from V and 1 base from J, leaving 16 bases between. Germline V gene data show CDR1 as LNHDA and CDR2 as SQIVND (reference sequence). This CDR3 is CASSPDTVESGANVLTF. The CDR3 bases are TGTGCCAGTAGCCCCGACACGGTAGAGTCTGGGGCCAACGTCCTGACTTTC.

The chain employs TRBV12-3 or TRBV12-4 and TRBJ1-5; 9 bases map to TRBD1. The CDR3 totals 15 residues. V shed 10 bases, J shed 5 bases, and the junction held 12 bases outside the gene matches. The CDR3 protein is CANSFEGTGYQPQHF. The CDR3 bases are TGTGCCAACTCATTTGAGGGGACAGGGTATCAGCCCCAGCATTTT.

The chain has TRBV4-1 and TRBJ2-5, with 7 bases identical to TRBD2. Germline lookup yields CDR1 MGHRA and CDR2 YSYEKL. This CDR3 contains 16 residues. V gave up 0 bases and J gave up 4 bases; unmatched junction bases: 8. The CDR3 sequence: CASSQDTGGSGETQYF. As DNA, the CDR3 is TGCGCCAGCAGCCAAGATACGGGAGGATCGGGAGAGACCCAGTACTTC.

This clonotype was counted between two and nine times. This sequence joins TRBV9 and TRBJ2-1; 7 positions agree with TRBD2. V was pared by 2 bases and J by 4 bases, with 9 bases of the junction left unmatched. The germline gives CDR1 SGDLS, CDR2 YYNGEE. This CDR3 is built from 16 residues. The CDR3 DNA sequence: TGTGCCAGCAGCGTTTTTATGGCGGGAGAATACAATGAGCAGTTCTTC. Protein: CASSVFMAGEYNEQFF.

In this sample, this clonotype turned up a few times. The rearrangement joins TRBV6-5 to TRBJ1-2; no definite D call. CDR1 MNHEY and CDR2 SVGAGI come from the germline V gene. The CDR3 has 13 residues. Deletions cut 1 base from V and 3 bases from J, with 6 bases between. The CDR3 DNA reads TGTGCCAGCAGTTACTTTGGTGACTATGGCTACACCTTC. It encodes CASSYFGDYGYTF.

The chain recombines TRBV7-9 with TRBJ1-3; D uncertain. The V gene lost 3 bases and the J gene lost 2 bases, with 5 bases spanning the gap. The CDR3 covers 13 residues. Germline values: CDR1 SEHNR, CDR2 FQNEAQ (reference sequence). The CDR3 sequence: CASSFSTGNTIYF. CDR3 bases: TGTGCCAGCAGCTTTTCGACTGGAAACACCATATATTTT.

The J gene is TRBJ2-2, the V gene TRBV10-1, with 7 bases matching TRBD2. The CDR3 is 17 amino acids. Trimming at V came to 1 base and at J to 4 bases, leaving 9 bases not matched to a gene. The germline CDR1 and CDR2 sequences are WNHNN and SYGVQD (reference sequence). Here the CDR3 reads CASSEFAGVPSTGELFF. The CDR3 bases are TGCGCCAGCAGTGAGTTCGCGGGGGTCCCCTCCACCGGGGAGCTGTTTTTT.

The chain joins TRBV15 to TRBJ1-5, with a possible D match to TRBD1 (6 bases). The V gene lost 3 bases and the J gene lost 6 bases, with 15 bases spanning the gap. The CDR3 loop spans 15 amino acids. Germline CDR1 is LNHNV and CDR2 is YYDKDF (reference sequence). As DNA, the CDR3 is TGTGCCACCAGCAGGGGGTTACAGGGCACTCAGCCCCAGCATTTT. This sequence encodes CATSRGLQGTQPQHF.

V gene TRBV5-1 combines with J gene TRBJ1-1; 11 nucleotides match TRBD1. Per germline, CDR1 SGHRS and CDR2 YFSETQ. This CDR3 contains 16 residues. J gave up 0 bases and V 7 bases, and 8 bases lay outside the gene matches. The CDR3 DNA reads TGCGCCAGCGGGACAGGGGGAGTTAGAGTGAACACTGAAGCTTTCTTT. It codes for CASGTGGVRVNTEAFF. Variable domain in full (rest from reference TRBV5-1 and TRBJ1-1): KAGVTQTPRYLIKTRGQQVTLSCSPISGHRSVSWYQQTPGQGLQFLFEYFSETQRNKGNFPGRFSGRQFSNSRSEMNVSTLELGDSALYLCASGTGGVRVNTEAFFGQGTRLTVV.

This clonotype was counted ten times or more. Written as DNA, the CDR3 is TGTGCCAGCAGCTCTCCGGGACAGGGTCAGTTCTTC. Translating it yields CASSSPGQGQFF. The chain carries TRBV7-9 and TRBJ2-1, with 9 bases lining up with TRBD1. The CDR3 runs to 12 residues. The germline V gene has CDR1 SEHNR and CDR2 FQNEAQ (reference sequence). V was clipped by 4 bases and J by 13 bases; unmatched bases: 5.